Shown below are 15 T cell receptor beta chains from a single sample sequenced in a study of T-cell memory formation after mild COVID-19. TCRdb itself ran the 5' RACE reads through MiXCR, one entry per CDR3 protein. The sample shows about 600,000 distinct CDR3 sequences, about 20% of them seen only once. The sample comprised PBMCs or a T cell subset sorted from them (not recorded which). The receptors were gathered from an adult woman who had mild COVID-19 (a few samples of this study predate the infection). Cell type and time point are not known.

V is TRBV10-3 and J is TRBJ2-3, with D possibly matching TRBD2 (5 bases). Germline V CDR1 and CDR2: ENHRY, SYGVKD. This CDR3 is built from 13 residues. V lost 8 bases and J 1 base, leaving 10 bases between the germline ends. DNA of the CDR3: TGTGCCATCGGACTGGACGGCACAGATACGCAGTATTTT. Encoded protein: CAIGLDGTDTQYF.

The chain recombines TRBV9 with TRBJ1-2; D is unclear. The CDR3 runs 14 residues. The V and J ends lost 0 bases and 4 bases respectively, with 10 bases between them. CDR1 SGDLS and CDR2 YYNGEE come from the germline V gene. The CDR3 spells CASSVAGSPYGYTF. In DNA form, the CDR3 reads TGTGCCAGCAGCGTAGCGGGCAGCCCCTATGGCTACACCTTC. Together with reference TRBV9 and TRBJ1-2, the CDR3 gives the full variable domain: DSGVTQTPKHLITATGQRVTLRCSPRSGDLSVYWYQQSLDQGLQFLIQYYNGEERAKGNILERFSAQQFPDLHSELNLSSLELGDSALYFCASSVAGSPYGYTFGSGTRLTVV.

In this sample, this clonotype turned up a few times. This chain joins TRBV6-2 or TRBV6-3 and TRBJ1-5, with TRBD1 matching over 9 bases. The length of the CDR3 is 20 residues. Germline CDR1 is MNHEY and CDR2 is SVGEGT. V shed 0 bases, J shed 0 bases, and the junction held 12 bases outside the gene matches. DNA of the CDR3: TGTGCCAGCAGTTACTCACCCGGGACAGGGACCGTGAATAGCAATCAGCCCCAGCATTTT. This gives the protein CASSYSPGTGTVNSNQPQHF.

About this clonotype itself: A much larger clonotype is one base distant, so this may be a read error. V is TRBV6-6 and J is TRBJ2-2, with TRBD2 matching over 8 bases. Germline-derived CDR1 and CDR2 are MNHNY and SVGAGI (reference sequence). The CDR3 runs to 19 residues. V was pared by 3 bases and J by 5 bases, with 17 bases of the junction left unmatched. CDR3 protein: CASSYPHSSGARETGELFF. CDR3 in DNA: TGTGCCAGCAGTTATCCCCATAGTAGCGGGGCTCGTGAGACCGGGGAGCTGTTTTTT.

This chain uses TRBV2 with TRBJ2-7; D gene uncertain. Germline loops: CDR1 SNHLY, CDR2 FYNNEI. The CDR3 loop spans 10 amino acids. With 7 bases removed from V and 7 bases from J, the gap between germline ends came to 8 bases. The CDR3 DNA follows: TGTGCCAGCAACATCAAAGAGCAGTACTTC. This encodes CASNIKEQYF.

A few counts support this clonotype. The CDR3 nucleotides read TGTGCCAGCCGTAGGACCACGAACACCGGGGAGCTGTTTTTT. Its translation: CASRRTTNTGELFF. The rearrangement links TRBV7-3 to TRBJ2-2; D remains ambiguous. Germline V lookup: CDR1 SGHTA, CDR2 FQGTGA. Trimming left V 8 bases short and J 0 bases short, with 10 bases between. The CDR3 is 14 residues long.

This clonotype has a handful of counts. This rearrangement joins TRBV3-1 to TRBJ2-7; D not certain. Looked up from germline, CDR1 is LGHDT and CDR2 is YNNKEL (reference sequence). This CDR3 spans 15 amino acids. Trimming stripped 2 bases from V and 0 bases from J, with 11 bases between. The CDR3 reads CASSQNVRFSYEQYF. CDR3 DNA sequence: TGTGCCAGCAGCCAAAACGTGCGGTTCTCCTACGAGCAGTACTTC.

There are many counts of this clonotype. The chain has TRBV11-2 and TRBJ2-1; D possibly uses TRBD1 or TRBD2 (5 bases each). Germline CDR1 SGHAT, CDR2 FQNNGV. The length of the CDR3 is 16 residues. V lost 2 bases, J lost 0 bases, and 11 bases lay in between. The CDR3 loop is CASSLRGDSSYNEQFF. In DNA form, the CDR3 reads TGTGCCAGCAGCTTAAGAGGGGATAGCTCCTACAATGAGCAGTTCTTC.

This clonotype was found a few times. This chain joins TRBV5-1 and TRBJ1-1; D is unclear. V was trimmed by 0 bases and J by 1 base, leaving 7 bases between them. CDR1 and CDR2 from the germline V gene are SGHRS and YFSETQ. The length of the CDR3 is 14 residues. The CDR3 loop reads CASSLGAENTEAFF. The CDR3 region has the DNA TGCGCCAGCAGCTTGGGCGCAGAGAACACTGAAGCTTTCTTT.

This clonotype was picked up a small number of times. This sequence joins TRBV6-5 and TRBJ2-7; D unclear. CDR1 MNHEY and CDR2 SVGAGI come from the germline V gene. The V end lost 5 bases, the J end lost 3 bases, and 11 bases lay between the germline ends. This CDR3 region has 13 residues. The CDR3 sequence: CASSQRRSYEQYF. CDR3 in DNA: TGTGCCAGCAGTCAGCGCAGGAGCTACGAGCAGTACTTC.

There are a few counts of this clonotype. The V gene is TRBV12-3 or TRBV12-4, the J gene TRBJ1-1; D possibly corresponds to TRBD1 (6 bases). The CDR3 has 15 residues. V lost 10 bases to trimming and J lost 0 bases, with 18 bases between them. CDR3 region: CATQGSGILNTEAFF. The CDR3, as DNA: TGTGCCACCCAGGGGTCGGGAATCTTGAACACTGAAGCTTTCTTT.

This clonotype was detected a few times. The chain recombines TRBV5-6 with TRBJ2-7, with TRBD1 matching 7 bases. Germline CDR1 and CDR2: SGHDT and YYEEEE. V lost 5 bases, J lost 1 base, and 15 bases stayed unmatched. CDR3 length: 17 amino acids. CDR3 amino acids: CASREGYQGVPSYEQYF. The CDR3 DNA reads TGTGCCAGCAGAGAGGGGTACCAGGGGGTTCCTTCCTACGAGCAGTACTTC.

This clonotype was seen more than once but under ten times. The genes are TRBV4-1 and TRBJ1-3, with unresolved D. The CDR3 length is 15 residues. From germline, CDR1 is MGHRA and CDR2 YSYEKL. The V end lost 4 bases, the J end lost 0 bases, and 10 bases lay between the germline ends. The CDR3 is CASSLRVISGNTIYF. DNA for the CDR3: TGCGCCAGCAGCCTACGCGTAATCTCTGGAAACACCATATATTTT.

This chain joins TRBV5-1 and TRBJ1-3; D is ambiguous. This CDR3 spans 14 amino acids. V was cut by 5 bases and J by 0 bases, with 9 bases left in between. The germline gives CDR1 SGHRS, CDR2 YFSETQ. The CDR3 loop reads CASRTENSGNTIYF. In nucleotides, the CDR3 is TGCGCCAGCAGGACGGAGAACTCTGGAAACACCATATATTTT.

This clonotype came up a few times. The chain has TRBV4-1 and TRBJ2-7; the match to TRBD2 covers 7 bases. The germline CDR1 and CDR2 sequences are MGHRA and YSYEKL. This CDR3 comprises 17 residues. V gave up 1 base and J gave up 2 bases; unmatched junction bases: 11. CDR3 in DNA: TGCGCCAGCAGCCAAGGAATGAGCGGGACGTTGACCTACGAGCAGTACTTC. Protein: CASSQGMSGTLTYEQYF.